This T cell receptor (beta chain) originates from a study of blood T cells in healthy people across ages. The overall study: Per two T cells, about one barcoded beta molecule was captured through template switching. Study-level points and caveats: Since the PBMCs were unsorted, naive and antigen-experienced cells could not be conclusively compared. Observed TCR beta diversity per million T cells went down as age went up. This fall followed a roughly linear course with age.

J was trimmed by 4 bases and V by 4 bases; bases with no gene match: 15. Germline loops: CDR1 SGHRS, CDR2 YFSETQ. The CDR3 consists of 18 residues. This clonotype was seen a few times. Antigen: not known. A J-beta primer mix and a sample-barcoded 5' primer were used in a second PCR of roughly 6 to 11 cycles. TCRdb processed the 5' RACE reads anew with MiXCR; each CDR3 protein has one entry. The sample records more than 650,000 distinct CDR3 sequences, less than 70% being singletons. At least 7 million PBMCs were isolated per sample. The V gene is TRBV5-1, the J gene TRBJ2-2; 8 bases are a match to TRBD1. Sequenced input: blood. The clonotype was recovered from a man older than 75 in good health. In DNA, the CDR3 is TGCGCCAGCAGCCGAATTACCGGGACAGGATCGTCCACCGGGGAGCTGTTTTTT. This translates into CASSRITGTGSSTGELFF.